This entry is about one TCR beta chain. This sample is part of a study of T cells after yellow fever vaccination. Using its own MiXCR run on the 5' RACE reads, TCRdb lists one record per CDR3 protein. The sample consists of over 250,000 distinct CDR3 sequences, around 5.2% of them appearing once. The germline gives CDR1 ENHRY, CDR2 SYGVKD. Trimming at V came to 4 bases and at J to 3 bases, leaving 5 bases not matched to a gene. This CDR3 contains 15 residues. The clonotype comes from a man younger than 30 who received the YFV17D yellow fever vaccine. J is TRBJ2-5 and V is TRBV10-3; 10 bases are shared with TRBD1. The sequences come from CD4+ T cells sorted from PBMCs, collected on the day of the yellow fever booster vaccination. The CDR3 region is CAISATGTGEETQYF. For the CDR3, the DNA is TGTGCCATCAGTGCAACCGGGACAGGGGAAGAGACCCAGTACTTC.